This is a list of T cell receptor beta chains from one sample in a study of blood T cell repertoires in COVID-19. The data were produced by immunoSEQ multiplex PCR, yet TCRdb's version contains in-frame clones alone and is incomplete. This table has about 94,000 clones, about four fifths appearing once. Sequencing was performed on peripheral blood. These receptors were taken from a man between 60 and 75 years old with acute or convalescent COVID-19. The CDR3 runs from the conserved cysteine through the conserved F or W. The D gene is left open where the match is weak. Part of the rows lack a size; the others show once, few, many or a class for expanded clones.

CDR3 DNA: TGTGCCAGTACTTTCAGGGATTACGGCTACACCTTC; CDR3 protein: CASTFRDYGYTF; D gene: NA; J gene: TRBJ1-2; clone size: NA; V gene: TRBV19
CDR3 DNA: TGTGCCAGCAGTTTAAGGGGCTACGAGCAGTACTTC; CDR3 protein: CASSLRGYEQYF; D gene: NA; J gene: TRBJ2-7; clone size: NA; V gene: TRBV28
CDR3 DNA: TGTGCCAGCAGCCAAGAAGTTAGGGGGTCTGGTGGCTACACCTTC; CDR3 protein: CASSQEVRGSGGYTF; D gene: NA; J gene: TRBJ1-2; clone size: NA; V gene: TRBV3-1/TRBV3-2
CDR3 DNA: TGTGCCAGCAGCGCGGGGATGGGGCCCCAGCATTTT; CDR3 protein: CASSAGMGPQHF; D gene: NA; J gene: TRBJ1-5; clone size: NA; V gene: TRBV5-6
CDR3 DNA: TGTGCCAGCAGCCCGGGGGGAAACGAGCAGTACTTC; CDR3 protein: CASSPGGNEQYF; D gene: TRBD2; J gene: TRBJ2-7; clone size: NA; V gene: TRBV7-2
CDR3 DNA: TGCGCCAGCAGCTTGGGGTCTCCGGGGACAGGGGGATTGTATGGCTACACCTTC; CDR3 protein: CASSLGSPGTGGLYGYTF; D gene: TRBD1; J gene: TRBJ1-2; clone size: once; V gene: TRBV5-1
CDR3 DNA: TGCGCCAGCAGCTTAGACGGACAGGGCACTGAAGCTTTCTTT; CDR3 protein: CASSLDGQGTEAFF; D gene: TRBD1; J gene: TRBJ1-1; clone size: NA; V gene: TRBV5-1
CDR3 DNA: TGTGCCAGCAGTAATGGGGGGGTCAATGAGCAGTTCTTC; CDR3 protein: CASSNGGVNEQFF; D gene: TRBD2; J gene: TRBJ2-1; clone size: NA; V gene: TRBV6-2/TRBV6-3
CDR3 DNA: TGTGCCAGCAGCCCCCGGGCGGGCCGGTGGTACGAGCAGTACTTC; CDR3 protein: CASSPRAGRWYEQYF; D gene: NA; J gene: TRBJ2-7; clone size: NA; V gene: TRBV13
CDR3 DNA: TGTGCCTGGAGGGGGGGGATACCCACAGATACGCAGTATTTT; CDR3 protein: CAWRGGIPTDTQYF; D gene: TRBD2; J gene: TRBJ2-3; clone size: NA; V gene: TRBV30